A single sample gave rise to the 28 T cell receptor beta chains below, sequenced in a study of graft-versus-host responses after intestinal transplantation. Using immunoSEQ multiplex PCR, the repertoire was profiled, and TCRdb retains in-frame clones only, with some absent. Among some 97,000 clones listed, less than 90% were seen once. Their antigens remain unidentified. Sequences were derived from unstimulated CD4+ T cells sorted from spleen or lymph node cells, sampled before transplant. These receptors were obtained from a human donor who was the organ donor for an intestinal transplant.

The chain employs TRBV7-2 and TRBJ1-5; TRBD1 agrees at 10 bases. Germline-derived CDR1 and CDR2 are SGHTA and FQGNSA. Unmatched junction bases numbered 5, after V lost 2 bases and J lost 1 base. The CDR3 is made up of 17 amino acids. The CDR3 sequence: CASSLWTGGRSNQPQHF. DNA for the CDR3: TGTGCCAGCAGCTTATGGACAGGGGGAAGGAGCAATCAGCCCCAGCATTTT.

This clone was counted once. The chain links TRBV18 to TRBJ1-1; maybe TRBD1 (5 bases). Germline CDR1 KGHSH, CDR2 LQKENI. Trimming shortened V by 3 bases and J by 4 bases, and 15 bases separated the two germline ends. This CDR3 region has 15 residues. The CDR3 DNA follows: TGTGCCAGCTCACCGAAGACAGAAGTAAGCACTGAAGCTTTCTTT. Residues: CASSPKTEVSTEAFF. Variable domain in full (rest from reference TRBV18 and TRBJ1-1): NAGVMQNPRHLVRRRGQEARLRCSPMKGHSHVYWYRQLPEEGLKFMVYLQKENIIDESGMPKERFSAEFPKEGPSILRIQQVVRGDSAAYFCASSPKTEVSTEAFFGQGTRLTVV.

This chain joins TRBV5-6 and TRBJ2-1; D is possibly TRBD1 (6 bases). V lost 0 bases and J lost 4, with 8 bases in between. This CDR3 is built from 14 residues. The V gene's germline CDR1 is SGHDT and CDR2 YYEEEE. CDR3 region: CASSLEDRYNEQFF. DNA of the CDR3: TGTGCCAGCAGCTTGGAGGACAGATACAATGAGCAGTTCTTC. Variable domain in full (rest from reference TRBV5-6 and TRBJ2-1): DAGVTQSPTHLIKTRGQQVTLRCSPKSGHDTVSWYQQALGQGPQFIFQYYEEEERQRGNFPDRFSGHQFPNYSSELNVNALLLGDSALYLCASSLEDRYNEQFFGPGTRLTVL.

This CDR3 reads CASTPAGSGSYEQYF. CDR3 DNA sequence: TGTGCCAGCACCCCGGCAGGTTCGGGGTCCTACGAGCAGTACTTC. This chain connects TRBV28 to TRBJ2-7; TRBD2 might be the D (5 bases). The germline CDR1 and CDR2 sequences are MDHEN and SYDVKM. V lost 7 bases, J lost 1 base, and 17 bases lay in between. There are 15 residues in the CDR3.

This clone appeared a single time. The chain joins TRBV5-5 to TRBJ2-5; TRBD2 matches 9 bases. V was clipped by 4 bases and J by 4 bases; unmatched bases: 14. CDR3 length equals 17 residues. The germline V gene encodes CDR1 SGHKS and CDR2 YYEKEE (reference sequence). CDR3 in DNA: TGTGCCAGCAGCCCCAGGGTTCTGGCGGGGGGGCTAGAGACCCAGTACTTC. It encodes CASSPRVLAGGLETQYF.

A single count supports this clone. The V gene is TRBV27, the J gene TRBJ2-5, with 16 bases matching TRBD2. The CDR3 is 19 amino acids. Germline assignment: CDR1 MNHEY and CDR2 SMNVEV (reference sequence). J gave up 5 bases and V 5 bases, and 14 bases lay outside the gene matches. CDR3 nucleotide sequence: TGTGCCAGCAGTCTTCAGGGACTAGCGGGGGGGCGTGTTAGGGAGACCCAGTACTTC. It encodes CASSLQGLAGGRVRETQYF.

The CDR3 loop is CASSVTRGSYTF. The CDR3 nucleotides are TGTGCCAGCAGCGTGACCAGGGGAAGCTACACCTTC. The chain uses TRBV9 and TRBJ1-2; TRBD1 is a possible D gene (6 bases). The length of the CDR3 is 12 residues. With 2 bases removed from V and 9 bases from J, the gap between germline ends came to 11 bases. CDR1 and CDR2 from the germline V gene are SGDLS and YYNGEE.

V and J are TRBV29-1 and TRBJ2-2; weak D call: TRBD1 (6 bases). The length of the CDR3 is 14 residues. The V end lost 4 bases, the J end lost 1 base, and 10 bases lay between the germline ends. Germline V gene lookup returns CDR1 SQVTM and CDR2 ANQGSEA. CDR3 DNA: TGCAGCGTTGGGCAGGGGATGAACACCGGGGAGCTGTTTTTT. Amino acids: CSVGQGMNTGELFF.

The chain is built from TRBV4-1 and TRBJ2-7; TRBD1 matches at 10 bases. Germline CDR1 and CDR2: MGHRA and YSYEKL. The length of the CDR3 is 15 residues. Trimming took 1 base from V and 5 from J; bases not matched to a gene: 5. In DNA, the CDR3 is TGCGCCAGCAGCCAAGGCGACAGGGGGCACGACGAGCAGTACTTC. It encodes CASSQGDRGHDEQYF.

This clone was picked up one time. The junction shows a germline mismatch at one end, possibly a read error. The chain links TRBV6-1 to TRBJ2-2; 9 positions agree with TRBD1. The CDR3 length is 14 residues. The germline V gene has CDR1 MNHNS and CDR2 SASEGT. The CDR3 loop reads CASSEGQGTGELFF. The CDR3 nucleotides are TGTGCCAGCAGCGAAGGACAGGGGACCGGGGAGCTGTTTTTT.

This clone was picked up one time. This chain uses TRBV20-1 with TRBJ1-2; D unresolved. From germline, CDR1 is DFQATT and CDR2 SNEGSKA (reference sequence). The V end lost 2 bases, the J end lost 6 bases, and 4 bases lay between the germline ends. The CDR3 is 10 residues long. CDR3 loop: CSARRDGYTF. CDR3 bases: TGCAGTGCTAGAAGGGATGGCTACACCTTC.

The chain is built from TRBV27 and TRBJ2-1; TRBD2 might be the D (7 bases). Trimming took 5 bases from V and 9 from J, leaving 20 bases between them. Germline CDR1 MNHEY, CDR2 SMNVEV (reference sequence). The CDR3 is made up of 15 amino acids. For the CDR3, the DNA is TGTGCCAGCAGTCCCCGAGGGAGGGGGGGCGTTGAGCAGTTCTTC. This gives the protein CASSPRGRGGVEQFF.

This rearrangement joins TRBV7-3 to TRBJ2-7, with 7 bases lining up with TRBD1. The CDR3 contains 15 residues. Per germline, CDR1 SGHTA and CDR2 FQGTGA. V was clipped by 2 bases and J by 8 bases; unmatched bases: 12. The CDR3: CASSLQGGVQGKQYF. In DNA, the CDR3 is TGTGCCAGCAGCTTACAAGGTGGGGTACAGGGGAAGCAGTACTTC.

The genes are TRBV4-1 and TRBJ1-2, with 7 nucleotides matching TRBD1. V was pared by 1 base and J by 4 bases, with 3 bases of the junction left unmatched. Germline values: CDR1 MGHRA, CDR2 YSYEKL. The CDR3 spans 14 residues. Here the CDR3 DNA reads TGCGCCAGCAGCCAAGCCCCAGGGGGCTATGGCTACACCTTC. Encoded protein: CASSQAPGGYGYTF.

This clone was detected only a few times. J is TRBJ2-6 and V is TRBV5-6; 7 nucleotides align to TRBD2. Per germline, CDR1 SGHDT and CDR2 YYEEEE. This CDR3 region has 14 residues. Losses at the gene ends were 5 bases for V and 10 bases for J; bases not matched to a gene: 9. The CDR3 region is CASRDGRAGNVLTF. CDR3 nucleotide sequence: TGTGCCAGCAGGGATGGGAGGGCTGGGAACGTCCTGACTTTC.

The rearrangement uses TRBV30 and TRBJ1-6; no definite D call. This CDR3 has 12 amino acids. The germline gives CDR1 GTSNPN, CDR2 SVGIG (reference sequence). V shed 4 bases and J shed 10 bases, with 11 bases lying between them. The CDR3 nucleotides are TGTGCCTGGAACCTTAATAGCTCACCCCTCCACTTT. Its protein product is CAWNLNSSPLHF. The whole variable domain, filled in from reference TRBV30 and TRBJ1-6, reads SQTIHQWPATLVQPVGSPLSLECTVEGTSNPNLYWYRQAAGRGLQLLFYSVGIGQISSEVPQNLSASRPQDRQFILSSKKLLLSDSGFYLCAWNLNSSPLHFGNGTRLTVT.

The CDR3 nucleotides read TGTGCCAGCAGTAGAACATTGACCGGATCCCTCAACACTGAAGCTTTCTTT. Its protein is CASSRTLTGSLNTEAFF. V is TRBV28 and J is TRBJ1-1, with D unclear. CDR3 length: 17 amino acids. Per germline, CDR1 MDHEN and CDR2 SYDVKM. Trimming stripped 5 bases from V and 2 bases from J, with 21 bases between. Using reference TRBV28 and TRBJ1-1 for the parts outside the CDR3, the full variable domain is DVKVTQSSRYLVKRTGEKVFLECVQDMDHENMFWYRQDPGLGLRLIYFSYDVKMKEKGDIPEGYSVSREKKERFSLILESASTNQTSMYLCASSRTLTGSLNTEAFFGQGTRLTVV.

The table lists this clone with a count of one. The chain joins TRBV5-1 to TRBJ1-4; 9 nucleotides align to TRBD1. CDR3 length: 14 amino acids. Unmatched junction bases numbered 4, after V lost 4 bases and J lost 6 bases. From germline, CDR1 is SGHRS and CDR2 YFSETQ. The CDR3 protein is CASSTGTGYEKLFF. The CDR3 DNA sequence: TGCGCCAGCAGCACCGGGACAGGGTATGAAAAACTGTTTTTT.

This chain uses TRBV2 with TRBJ2-6; D possibly corresponds to TRBD1 (5 bases). The CDR3 totals 16 residues. V lost 5 bases and J 2 bases, leaving 13 bases between the germline ends. Germline CDR1 SNHLY, CDR2 FYNNEI. CDR3 residues: CASSWQGSAGANVLTF. Written as DNA, the CDR3 is TGTGCCAGCAGTTGGCAGGGAAGCGCTGGGGCCAACGTCCTGACTTTC.

Concerning this clone itself: The junction departs from the called germline gene at one end, perhaps through a read error. This chain joins TRBV10-3 and TRBJ1-2, with D possibly matching TRBD1 (5 bases). CDR3 length: 11 residues. Germline V lookup: CDR1 ENHRY, CDR2 SYGVKD. In nucleotides, the CDR3 is TGTGCCATCAGTGAAGGCAGGGAAATCTCCTTC. Translating it yields CAISEGREISF.

This clone was detected once. This chain links TRBV19 with TRBJ1-6; 9 positions match TRBD1. Germline CDR1 LNHDA, CDR2 SQIVND (reference sequence). The CDR3 is made up of 13 amino acids. J gave up 9 bases and V 8 bases, and 5 bases lay outside the gene matches. CDR3 sequence (DNA): TGTGCCAGTCAGGGACAGGGAGGTTCACCCCTCCACTTT. This encodes CASQGQGGSPLHF.

The chain couples TRBV30 to TRBJ1-1; D might be TRBD1 (5 bases). Germline V lookup: CDR1 GTSNPN, CDR2 SVGIG (reference sequence). Trimming took 5 bases from V and 7 from J, leaving 8 bases between them. This CDR3 contains 10 residues. The CDR3 is CAWGQGEAFF. The CDR3 nucleotides are TGTGCCTGGGGGCAGGGTGAAGCTTTCTTT.

This chain links TRBV25-1 with TRBJ2-3; TRBD1 agrees at 9 bases. The CDR3 totals 16 residues. Germline loops: CDR1 MGHDK, CDR2 SYGVNS. V shed 5 bases, J shed 1 base, and the junction held 7 bases outside the gene matches. CDR3: CASSNRGLEGTDTQYF. The CDR3 nucleotides read TGTGCCAGCAGTAACAGGGGGCTGGAGGGCACAGATACGCAGTATTTT.

The CDR3 here is CASSEQGAQYGYTF. The DNA of the CDR3 is TGTGCCAGCAGTGAACAGGGGGCGCAATATGGCTACACCTTC. The genes are TRBV6-1 and TRBJ1-2, with 8 bases aligning to TRBD1. The ends lost 2 bases at V and 5 bases at J; junction bases unmatched: 4. This CDR3 contains 14 residues. CDR1 and CDR2 from the germline V gene are MNHNS and SASEGT.

This chain joins TRBV4-2 and TRBJ2-5; no definite D call. Trimming took off 4 bases at V and 2 bases at J, with 20 bases between the two ends. The CDR3 sequence is 17 residues long. CDR1 is LGHNA, CDR2 YNFKEQ, per germline. CDR3 nucleotides: TGTGCCAGCAGCCGCCGCGCCGATATGGCAGAACAAGAGACCCAGTACTTC. Amino acid sequence: CASSRRADMAEQETQYF.

The rearrangement uses TRBV6-1 and TRBJ1-1; D not certain. CDR1 and CDR2 from the germline V gene are MNHNS and SASEGT. Trimming took 3 bases from V and 0 from J, leaving 11 bases between them. The CDR3 runs to 15 residues. The DNA of the CDR3 is TGTGCCAGCAGTGAGGTCTATACTTTGAACACTGAAGCTTTCTTT. Translated, it gives CASSEVYTLNTEAFF.

Turning to this clone: Additional DNA sequences in this sample encode the identical CDR3. CDR3 loop: CASSQERGGQETQYF. CDR3 in DNA: TGTGCCAGCAGCCAGGAGCGGGGGGGCCAGGAGACCCAGTACTTC. The rearrangement links TRBV4-2 to TRBJ2-5, with TRBD2 matching over 10 bases. CDR1 LGHNA and CDR2 YNFKEQ come from the germline V gene. This CDR3 spans 15 amino acids. The junction had 6 bases not matched to a gene; V was cut back by 3 bases and J by 5 bases.

The sample holds one count of this clone. The CDR3 bases are TGTGCCAGCAGCCGGGATAACGGCTATGGCTACACCTTC. It specifies CASSRDNGYGYTF. This chain joins TRBV7-9 and TRBJ1-2; D not certain. The CDR3 has 13 amino acids. Trimming removed 5 bases at V and 4 bases at J, with 11 bases between. Germline V lookup: CDR1 SEHNR, CDR2 FQNEAQ (reference sequence).